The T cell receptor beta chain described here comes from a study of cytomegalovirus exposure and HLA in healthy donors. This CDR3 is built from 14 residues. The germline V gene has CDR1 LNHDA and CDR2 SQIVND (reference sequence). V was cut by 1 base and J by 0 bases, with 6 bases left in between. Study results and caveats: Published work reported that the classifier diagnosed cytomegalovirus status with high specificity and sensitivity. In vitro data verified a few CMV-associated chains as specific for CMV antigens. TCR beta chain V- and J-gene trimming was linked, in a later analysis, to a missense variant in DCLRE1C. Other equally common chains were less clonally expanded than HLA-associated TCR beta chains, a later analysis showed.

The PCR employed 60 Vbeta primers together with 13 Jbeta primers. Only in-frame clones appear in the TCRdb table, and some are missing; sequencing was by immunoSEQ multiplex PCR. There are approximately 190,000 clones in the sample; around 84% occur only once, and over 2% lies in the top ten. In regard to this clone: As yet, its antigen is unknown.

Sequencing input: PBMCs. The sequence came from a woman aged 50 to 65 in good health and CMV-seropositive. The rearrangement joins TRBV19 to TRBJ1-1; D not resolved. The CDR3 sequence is CASSIAGMNTEAFF. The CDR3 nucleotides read TGTGCCAGTAGTATAGCCGGTATGAACACTGAAGCTTTCTTT.